The 28 T cell receptor beta chains below were found in one sample sequenced in a study of identical twins. TCRdb fed the 5' RACE reads into MiXCR, producing one record per CDR3 protein. The sample lists 550,000 to 700,000 distinct CDR3 sequences, over 20% occurring once. The same sample was also studied in work on T cells expressing NK-cell markers.

The sequenced material came from PBMCs. Receptor source: a woman aged 18-29 years in good health.

This clonotype showed up many times. This chain links TRBV20-1 with TRBJ2-7; D ambiguous. Looked up from germline, CDR1 is DFQATT and CDR2 is SNEGSKA (reference sequence). CDR3 length: 12 amino acids. V lost 3 bases to trimming and J lost 3 bases, with 9 bases between them. CDR3 nucleotides: TGCAGTGCTAGGGATTATCACTACGAGCAGTACTTC. It yields the protein CSARDYHYEQYF.

This clonotype has only a few counts. The chain employs TRBV2 and TRBJ1-2; a possible D gene is TRBD1 (6 bases). Germline CDR1 reads SNHLY; CDR2 reads FYNNEI. There are 13 residues in the CDR3. The V and J ends lost 7 bases and 4 bases respectively, with 13 bases between them. The CDR3 DNA follows: TGTGCCAGCAACAGGGTATTAAGCTATGGCTACACCTTC. It translates to CASNRVLSYGYTF.

The chain is built from TRBV6-1 and TRBJ1-6; 7 bases line up with TRBD1. The V segment lost 4 bases and the J segment 5 bases; nucleotides outside the gene matches: 5. This CDR3 contains 15 residues. Germline CDR1 and CDR2: MNHNS and SASEGT. The CDR3 reads CASSVQGKDNSPLHF. The CDR3 DNA reads TGTGCCAGCAGTGTACAGGGGAAGGATAATTCACCCCTCCACTTT.

This clonotype has a count of ten or more. The J gene is TRBJ1-2, the V gene TRBV29-1; no clear D. V lost 5 bases, J lost 4 bases, and 8 bases lay in between. CDR1 and CDR2 from the germline V gene are SQVTM and ANQGSEA. CDR3 length: 11 amino acids. The CDR3 coding sequence is TGCAGCGTTACCCGAAGCTATGGCTACACCTTC. Encoded protein: CSVTRSYGYTF.

CDR3 region: CAISAAGTGTYEQYF. Here the CDR3 DNA reads TGTGCCATCAGTGCTGCCGGGACAGGTACTTACGAGCAGTACTTC. V gene TRBV10-3 combines with J gene TRBJ2-7, with TRBD1 identical over 8 bases. Germline V CDR1 and CDR2: ENHRY, SYGVKD. This CDR3 contains 15 residues. V dropped 4 bases and J dropped 4; count of bases not matched to a gene: 9.

This clonotype was seen a handful of times. The rearrangement joins TRBV6-5 to TRBJ2-1; 12 bases are shared with TRBD2. J lost 5 bases, V lost 0 bases, and 2 bases had no gene match. Germline CDR1 MNHEY, CDR2 SVGAGI. The CDR3 is 16 amino acids. The CDR3 is CASSYSGLAGNNEQFF. Here the CDR3 DNA reads TGTGCCAGCAGTTACTCGGGACTAGCGGGCAACAATGAGCAGTTCTTC.

V usage is TRBV10-3 and J usage is TRBJ2-7; D is possibly TRBD1 or TRBD2 (5 bases each). The length of the CDR3 is 15 residues. CDR1 and CDR2 from the germline V gene are ENHRY and SYGVKD. Trimming left V 4 bases short and J 1 base short, with 14 bases between. In DNA, the CDR3 is TGTGCCATCAGTGGGGGGACCCCTGGTTCCTACGAGCAGTACTTC. Protein sequence: CAISGGTPGSYEQYF.

This clonotype was seen more than once but under ten times. V and J are TRBV12-3 or TRBV12-4 and TRBJ2-1, with D maybe TRBD1 (5 bases). The V end lost 2 bases, the J end lost 5 bases, and 13 bases lay between the germline ends. The length of the CDR3 is 15 residues. CDR3 loop: CASSLWAGNNNEQFF. CDR3 DNA: TGTGCCAGCAGTTTATGGGCAGGGAATAACAATGAGCAGTTCTTC.

This clonotype was counted a few times. V and J are TRBV20-1 and TRBJ2-7; D not certain. The germline CDR1 and CDR2 sequences are DFQATT and SNEGSKA (reference sequence). The CDR3 length is 13 residues. Trimming cost V 7 bases and J 2 bases, with 15 bases left between them. The CDR3 protein is CSVLLGQAYEQYF. The CDR3 nucleotides are TGCAGTGTATTACTTGGTCAGGCCTACGAGCAGTACTTC.

This clonotype was counted only a few times. The V gene is TRBV20-1, the J gene TRBJ2-1; D is perhaps TRBD2 (6 bases). The V gene lost 0 bases and the J gene lost 9 bases, with 18 bases spanning the gap. The CDR3 loop spans 15 amino acids. Germline CDR1 and CDR2: DFQATT and SNEGSKA (reference sequence). CDR3 protein: CSARDALAGFGEQFF. The DNA of the CDR3 is TGCAGTGCTAGAGATGCACTAGCTGGTTTTGGTGAGCAGTTCTTC.

The rearrangement uses TRBV3-1 and TRBJ2-7; 9 bases line up with TRBD2. The CDR3 totals 17 residues. After removal of 1 base from V and 2 bases from J, the junction contained 9 bases not matched to a gene. Germline CDR1 LGHDT, CDR2 YNNKEL (reference sequence). The CDR3 DNA reads TGTGCCAGCAGCCAAGTTCGACTAGCGGCGAAAACCTACGAGCAGTACTTC. As protein: CASSQVRLAAKTYEQYF.

The chain recombines TRBV7-9 with TRBJ2-1; D is perhaps TRBD1 (6 bases). The germline V gene has CDR1 SEHNR and CDR2 FQNEAQ (reference sequence). The V and J ends lost 4 bases and 3 bases respectively, with 10 bases between them. The CDR3 has 14 residues. The CDR3 region is CASSSSTGYNEQFF. CDR3 nucleotide sequence: TGTGCCAGCAGCTCCTCGACAGGCTACAATGAGCAGTTCTTC.

The chain recombines TRBV7-9 with TRBJ2-5; the D is unclear. Germline CDR1 is SEHNR and CDR2 is FQNEAQ (reference sequence). The CDR3 runs 15 residues. Trimming pared 4 bases from V and 2 bases from J, leaving 14 bases between. The CDR3 region is CASSSDRRLQETQYF. The DNA for the CDR3 is TGTGCCAGCAGCTCTGATCGGAGATTACAAGAGACCCAGTACTTC.

The V gene is TRBV7-2, the J gene TRBJ2-7; tentative D call: TRBD2 (6 bases). V was clipped by 6 bases and J by 4 bases, with 13 bases between them. CDR3 length: 13 residues. Germline-derived CDR1 and CDR2 are SGHTA and FQGNSA. DNA for the CDR3: TGTGCCAGCAGTCGGCAACTAGCTTACGAGCAGTACTTC. Amino acid sequence: CASSRQLAYEQYF.

The chain combines TRBV18 with TRBJ2-1; 7 positions agree with TRBD2. From germline, CDR1 is KGHSH and CDR2 LQKENI. V shed 3 bases and J 10 bases; nucleotides not matched to a gene: 15. This CDR3 is built from 16 residues. The CDR3 region has the DNA TGTGCCAGCTCACCCCTGATAGCGGGCCGATTAAGGGAGCAGTTCTTC. Translated: CASSPLIAGRLREQFF. The whole variable domain, filled in from reference TRBV18 and TRBJ2-1, reads NAGVMQNPRHLVRRRGQEARLRCSPMKGHSHVYWYRQLPEEGLKFMVYLQKENIIDESGMPKERFSAEFPKEGPSILRIQQVVRGDSAAYFCASSPLIAGRLREQFFGPGTRLTVL.

This clonotype was seen at least ten times. The V and J genes are TRBV7-2 and TRBJ2-1; the match to TRBD2 covers 7 bases. With V trimmed by 3 bases and J by 6 bases, 5 bases remained unmatched. CDR1 and CDR2 from the germline V gene are SGHTA and FQGNSA. The CDR3 loop spans 14 amino acids. DNA for the CDR3: TGTGCCAGCAGCTTGAGCGGGACGATCAATGAGCAGTTCTTC. This codes for CASSLSGTINEQFF.

This clonotype appeared a few times. V is TRBV7-9 and J is TRBJ2-7; TRBD1 matches at 9 bases. This CDR3 comprises 17 residues. Trimming cost V 3 bases and J 0 bases; bases outside gene matches: 9. The germline V gene has CDR1 SEHNR and CDR2 FQNEAQ (reference sequence). This chain's CDR3 is CASSLRRGTGLSYEQYF. The CDR3 coding sequence is TGTGCCAGCAGCTTGAGAAGGGGGACAGGGCTCTCCTACGAGCAGTACTTC.

V gene TRBV5-6 combines with J gene TRBJ1-5; tentative D call: TRBD1 (6 bases). CDR1 SGHDT and CDR2 YYEEEE come from the germline V gene. The CDR3 covers 15 residues. Trimming stripped 1 base from V and 1 base from J, with 9 bases between. The CDR3 spells CASSLQGSSNQPQHF. In DNA form, the CDR3 reads TGTGCCAGCAGCTTGCAGGGGTCGAGCAATCAGCCCCAGCATTTT.

Comment on this clonotype: One end of the junction is discordant with germline, which a read error may explain. The chain employs TRBV6-1 and TRBJ2-3; TRBD2 matches at 12 bases. The germline gives CDR1 MNHNS, CDR2 SASEGT. This CDR3 has 17 amino acids. The DNA for the CDR3 is TGTGCCATCAGTGAAGGGCTAGCGGGGGGGCCAAAAGATACGCAGTATTTT. It codes for CAISEGLAGGPKDTQYF.

This clonotype has a single count. The rearrangement uses TRBV19 and TRBJ2-7; 8 bases are shared with TRBD1. V was clipped by 11 bases and J by 6 bases; unmatched bases: 15. CDR1 and CDR2 from the germline V gene are LNHDA and SQIVND (reference sequence). The CDR3 spans 14 residues. Written as DNA, the CDR3 is TGTGCCTGCCGGACAGGGTTTGGTAACGGCGAGCAGTACTTC. Translating gives CACRTGFGNGEQYF. Full variable domain (missing parts from reference TRBV19 and TRBJ2-7): DGGITQSPKYLFRKEGQNVTLSCEQNLNHDAMYWYRQDPGQGLRLIYYSQIVNDFQKGDIAEGYSVSREKKESFPLTVTSAQKNPTAFYLCACRTGFGNGEQYFGPGTRLTVT.

This clonotype was detected only a few times. Written as DNA, the CDR3 is TGTGCCAGCAGCAATAGGGCGGGGACACCTGCCTACGAGCAGTACTTC. Translation: CASSNRAGTPAYEQYF. This chain links TRBV21-1 with TRBJ2-7; the table's D call of TRBD1 was not tested on the DNA. TRBV21-1 has pseudogene status. CDR3 length equals 16 residues.

This chain links TRBV20-1 with TRBJ2-1; D is uncertain. The CDR3 spans 11 residues. Germline assignment: CDR1 DFQATT and CDR2 SNEGSKA (reference sequence). V was clipped by 3 bases and J by 9 bases, with 9 bases between them. CDR3 in DNA: TGCAGTGCTAGGGGAAGCGTTGAGCAGTTCTTC. It codes for CSARGSVEQFF.

This clonotype occurred many times. This rearrangement joins TRBV20-1 to TRBJ2-3, with 8 bases lining up with TRBD2. Germline V gene data show CDR1 as DFQATT and CDR2 as SNEGSKA (reference sequence). The CDR3 is 14 amino acids. With V trimmed by 6 bases and J by 1 base, 6 bases remained unmatched. The CDR3 bases are TGCAGTGCCGGTGCGCGGGAGGGCACAGATACGCAGTATTTT. Amino acid sequence: CSAGAREGTDTQYF.

This clonotype was recorded a few times. V and J are TRBV20-1 and TRBJ2-2; D gene uncertain. Trimming left V 6 bases short and J 5 bases short, with 7 bases between. Per germline, CDR1 DFQATT and CDR2 SNEGSKA (reference sequence). The CDR3 has 11 amino acids. CDR3 amino acids: CSAPETGELFF. The CDR3 nucleotides read TGCAGTGCCCCAGAGACCGGGGAGCTGTTTTTT.

This clonotype was observed a few times. In DNA, the CDR3 is TGTGCCAGCAGCTATATAGCGGAAACTCCTAGCACAGATACGCAGTATTTT. Protein: CASSYIAETPSTDTQYF. This chain links TRBV27 with TRBJ2-3, with D possibly TRBD2 on 6 matching bases. This CDR3 contains 17 residues. Deletions cut 6 bases from V and 0 bases from J, with 19 bases between. Germline CDR1 reads MNHEY; CDR2 reads SMNVEV (reference sequence).

V and J are TRBV2 and TRBJ2-1; 7 nucleotides match TRBD2. Germline V CDR1 and CDR2: SNHLY, FYNNEI. V gave up 11 bases and J gave up 1 base; unmatched junction bases: 8. The CDR3 runs to 14 residues. As DNA, the CDR3 is TGTGCCGCGAGGCTAGCGGCATCCTACAATGAGCAGTTCTTC. Amino acid sequence: CAARLAASYNEQFF.

This clonotype was counted between two and nine times. This chain joins TRBV27 and TRBJ2-1, with 9 bases identical to TRBD2. V gave up 7 bases and J gave up 4 bases; unmatched junction bases: 5. The CDR3 covers 14 residues. Germline CDR1 is MNHEY and CDR2 is SMNVEV (reference sequence). In DNA, the CDR3 is TGTGCCAGCACTGTAGCGGGGGATTACAATGAGCAGTTCTTC. Amino acids: CASTVAGDYNEQFF.

This clonotype was seen ten or more times. In DNA, the CDR3 is TGTGCCAGCAGCGTAGGGTTCACAGATACGCAGTATTTT. Its translation is CASSVGFTDTQYF. The chain joins TRBV9 to TRBJ2-3; D is unresolved. V was pared by 0 bases and J by 2 bases, with 4 bases between. The V gene's germline CDR1 is SGDLS and CDR2 YYNGEE. CDR3 length equals 13 residues.